The entry below describes one T cell receptor (beta chain). Its antigen is currently not known. Qualities for individual bases were not recorded, and no much larger clone is one base off. Instrument used: 454 GS FLX Titanium. TCR libraries were built from approximately 500 ng of total RNA with a previously published linear amplification protocol. Sequencing was carried out on the Roche/454 Genome Sequencer using Titanium chemistry. The authors' analysis ran thus. From four or five of the healthy donors, a total of roughly 80,000 rearranged TCR alpha transcripts were sequenced. Unique TCR clonotypes were defined by the CDR3 junction under IMGT nomenclature, and duplicate transcripts were removed. In R 2.13.0, logistic regression modeled CD4 versus CD8 status on V and J genes, adjusting for donor effects, with Bonferroni correction for multiple testing. TCRdb itself trimmed the public reads at Q25 with fastp, ran MiXCR and retained productive beta chains. For every CDR3 protein sequence, its rows merge into one entry that carries the most common genes and DNA. The authors' filters were not applied to this entry. The sample has about 200,000 distinct CDR3 sequences on record, over 60% of them singletons. The top ten clones comprise less than 2.5% of the sample.

These data originate in a study of healthy donors' naive CD4 and CD8 T cells (dated by TCRdb to 2015 to 2017). The study in broad terms: Donors were selected to cover three age groups (20-25, 40-50 and 60-70 years, about six each), with a mean age of roughly 44, and half of the donors were female. For TCR alpha, a new primer set was designed to cover all functional IMGT alpha gene variants, and all other steps followed the beta-chain workflow. The study sequenced rearranged TCR alpha and beta chains from naive CD4+ and CD8+ T cells to test how TCR variation relates to lineage commitment. Donors were HLA-typed by sequencing at HLA-A, -B, -C, -DRB1, -DQB1 and -DPB1 using the SBTexcellerator protocol, an ABI3130xl analyzer and SBTengine software. The peripheral blood mononuclear cells came from about 18 individuals who were healthy and unrelated. General findings and caveats noted by the study authors: Possible repertoire bias arising from homeostatic proliferation of naive T cells was not directly addressed. Because the alpha and beta chains were sequenced in bulk, pairing them was not possible, and so effects of the combined chains went unevaluated. In both chains, CD4+ lineage was associated with a positively charged CDR3, and CD8+ lineage was associated with a negatively charged CDR3. Bias between naive CD4+ and CD8+ cells was reportedly observed for most V and J gene segments, consistently across donors and independently of HLA genotype. About 13% of the variance in CD4/CD8 propensity appeared to be explained jointly by V genes, J genes and CDR3 charge, in a largely additive manner.

Cells with a CD4+CD8-CD45RO-CD45RA+ profile were isolated by FACS and defined as naive CD4+ T cells, and those with a CD8+CD4-CD45RA+CD27bright profile were defined as naive CD8+ T cells. The antibodies used for sorting targeted CD4 (RPA-T4), CD8 (SK1), CD27 (O323), CD45RA (HI100) and CD45RO (UCHL1). Counted from cysteine to phenylalanine, this CDR3 has 15 amino acids. The read is trimmed to its CDR3 DNA, 45 bases read in frame from base 1. Sequences SGHRS (CDR1) and YFSETQ (CDR2) are obtained from the germline V gene. The V and J ends are trimmed by 0 bases and 0 bases, leaving 7 bases between them.

The chain couples TRBV5-1 to TRBJ1-3; the D gene is unclear. The sequence was obtained from a pool of human donors in good health; the sample pools cells from several healthy donors. Sequenced sample: naive CD4+ and CD8+ T cells sorted from blood, pooled from several donors. The sample's cell subset or site label, decoded: FACS-sorted naive CD4+ (CD45RO-CD45RA+) and naive CD8+ (CD45RA+CD27bright) T cells. CDR3 protein: CASSLDQSSGNTIYF. The sequenced DNA: TGCGCCAGCAGCTTGGACCAGAGCTCTGGAAACACCATATATTTT. With all but the CDR3 taken from the reference TRBV5-1 and TRBJ1-3 genes, the full variable domain is: KAGVTQTPRYLIKTRGQQVTLSCSPISGHRSVSWYQQTPGQGLQFLFEYFSETQRNKGNFPGRFSGRQFSNSRSEMNVSTLELGDSALYLCASSLDQSSGNTIYFGEGSWLTVV.